Below, 14 T cell receptor beta chains from the same sample are listed, as sequenced in a study of a mutant IDH1 vaccine in newly diagnosed glioma. TCRdb's copy holds only in-frame clones and misses some; the assay was immunoSEQ multiplex PCR. The sample contains tens of thousands of clones, approximately 80% of which appear only once. Indicated time point: baseline, week 1 (first vaccination visit). Treatment denoted: pre-vaccination baseline after standard-of-care therapy. The sequenced sample was PBMCs, obtained from a glioma patient treated with radiotherapy, temozolomide or both. These receptors originate from a man aged 40-50 years with glioma. Some clones in this sample may be carry-over from other donors' samples.

CDR3 in amino acids: CASTGKSYTF. The CDR3 region has the DNA TGTGCCAGCACGGGCAAAAGCTACACCTTC. The J gene is TRBJ1-2, the V gene TRBV2; D remains ambiguous. Germline assignment: CDR1 SNHLY and CDR2 FYNNEI. The CDR3 is made up of 10 amino acids. V was pared by 7 bases and J by 9 bases, with 9 bases between.

The CDR3 loop is CASSEVRGASYEQYF. CDR3 nucleotides: TGTGCCAGCAGTGAAGTAAGGGGTGCTTCCTACGAGCAGTACTTC. This chain uses TRBV6-1 with TRBJ2-7; D is perhaps TRBD1 (5 bases). Germline V gives CDR1 MNHNS, CDR2 SASEGT. V gave up 1 base and J gave up 1 base, with 11 bases separating them. The CDR3 is 15 residues long.

This rearrangement joins TRBV18 to TRBJ1-2; D gene uncertain. V was shortened by 2 bases and J by 0 bases, with 10 bases between the two germline ends. This CDR3 has 15 residues. Germline V CDR1 and CDR2: KGHSH, LQKENI. The CDR3 nucleotides are TGTGCCAGCTCACCAGGACTGCTTACTAACTATGGCTACACCTTC. Its translation is CASSPGLLTNYGYTF.

The rearrangement links TRBV6-5 to TRBJ1-1; tentatively, D is TRBD1 (5 bases). The CDR3 sequence is 12 residues long. The V end was cut by 6 bases, the J end by 8 bases, with 13 bases between. Germline V CDR1 and CDR2: MNHEY, SVGAGI. The CDR3 sequence: CASSTGRREAFF. The CDR3 DNA follows: TGTGCCAGCAGCACGGGGCGCAGGGAAGCTTTCTTT.

V and J are TRBV7-9 and TRBJ1-4, with TRBD1 as a possible D gene (6 bases). V lost 3 bases to trimming and J lost 8 bases, with 10 bases between them. Germline CDR1 and CDR2: SEHNR and FQNEAQ (reference sequence). This CDR3 region has 13 residues. The CDR3 spells CASSLDSSEKLFF. The CDR3, as DNA: TGTGCCAGCAGCTTGGACAGTAGCGAAAAACTGTTTTTT.

The chain is built from TRBV30 and TRBJ2-5; 14 bases are shared with TRBD2. The CDR3 is 17 residues long. CDR1 and CDR2 (germline): GTSNPN, SVGIG (reference sequence). The junction had 10 bases not matched to a gene; V was cut back by 3 bases and J by 4 bases. CDR3 sequence (DNA): TGTGCCTGGAGCCAACCTGGACTAGCGGGAGGAGGAGAGACCCAGTACTTC. This codes for CAWSQPGLAGGGETQYF.

The chain links TRBV4-1 to TRBJ2-4; the D is unclear. The length of the CDR3 is 19 residues. CDR1 is MGHRA and CDR2 is YSYEKL in the germline V gene. Trimming pared 2 bases from V and 1 base from J, leaving 21 bases between. CDR3 sequence (DNA): TGCGCCAGCAGCCAAAAAAGGACGGACCTTACGATGGCCAAAAACATTCAGTACTTC. Translation: CASSQKRTDLTMAKNIQYF.

The chain is built from TRBV19 and TRBJ1-4, with TRBD1 matching 10 bases. The CDR3 covers 16 residues. The V gene end was trimmed by 5 bases and the J gene end by 3 bases; junction bases not matched to a gene: 6. Germline V lookup: CDR1 LNHDA, CDR2 SQIVND (reference sequence). CDR3 loop: CASSVGQGSANEKLFF. CDR3 in DNA: TGTGCCAGTAGTGTGGGACAGGGGAGTGCTAATGAAAAACTGTTTTTT.

V gene TRBV7-7 combines with J gene TRBJ2-2; D tentatively fits TRBD1 or TRBD2 (5 bases each). The germline gives CDR1 SSHAT, CDR2 FNYEAQ (reference sequence). V lost 3 bases to trimming and J lost 0 bases, with 11 bases between them. The CDR3 spans 16 residues. CDR3 nucleotide sequence: TGTGCCAGCAGCTTCGGGGCGGGCCCGAACACCGGGGAGCTGTTTTTT. Translated, it gives CASSFGAGPNTGELFF.

The chain uses TRBV5-1 and TRBJ1-6; D may be TRBD1 (5 bases). The CDR3 loop spans 13 amino acids. Germline CDR1 and CDR2: SGHRS and YFSETQ. V dropped 5 bases and J dropped 10 bases, with 13 bases sitting between them. The CDR3 nucleotides read TGCGCCAGCAGGACGGACAATTTCTCACCCCTCCACTTT. It is translated as CASRTDNFSPLHF.

This clone was recorded once. The chain joins TRBV19 to TRBJ1-2, with 8 bases fitting TRBD1. V shed 6 bases, J shed 4 bases, and the junction held 10 bases outside the gene matches. CDR1 is LNHDA and CDR2 is SQIVND in the germline V gene (reference sequence). This CDR3 is built from 15 residues. As DNA, the CDR3 is TGTGCCAGTAGATGGGCTGGACAGGGTGCCTATGGCTACACCTTC. Residues: CASRWAGQGAYGYTF.

The V gene is TRBV7-8, the J gene TRBJ2-7, with D tentatively TRBD1 (5 bases). V was shortened by 1 base and J by 3 bases, with 10 bases between the two germline ends. Germline V lookup: CDR1 SGHVS, CDR2 FQNEAQ. The CDR3 is made up of 14 amino acids. CDR3 DNA sequence: TGTGCCAGCAGCTTAGGGCTCCAGGGCTACGAGCAGTACTTC. This codes for CASSLGLQGYEQYF.

The chain carries TRBV6-6 and TRBJ1-2; 8 positions agree with TRBD1. Germline V lookup: CDR1 MNHNY, CDR2 SVGAGI (reference sequence). J lost 8 bases, V lost 6 bases, and 11 bases had no gene match. The CDR3 runs 14 residues. The CDR3 region is CASRFGQGTRGYTF. Written as DNA, the CDR3 is TGTGCCAGCAGATTTGGACAGGGAACGCGGGGCTACACCTTC.

This clone was observed many times. The DNA of the CDR3 is TGTGCCAGCAGCCTCCGGACTGGAAACTTGAACACTGAAGCTTTCTTT. Translating it yields CASSLRTGNLNTEAFF. The J gene is TRBJ1-1, the V gene TRBV4-2, with no clear D. The germline V and J ends were trimmed by 4 bases and 0 bases, with 15 bases remaining between them. The CDR3 has 16 amino acids. Germline assignment: CDR1 LGHNA and CDR2 YNFKEQ.